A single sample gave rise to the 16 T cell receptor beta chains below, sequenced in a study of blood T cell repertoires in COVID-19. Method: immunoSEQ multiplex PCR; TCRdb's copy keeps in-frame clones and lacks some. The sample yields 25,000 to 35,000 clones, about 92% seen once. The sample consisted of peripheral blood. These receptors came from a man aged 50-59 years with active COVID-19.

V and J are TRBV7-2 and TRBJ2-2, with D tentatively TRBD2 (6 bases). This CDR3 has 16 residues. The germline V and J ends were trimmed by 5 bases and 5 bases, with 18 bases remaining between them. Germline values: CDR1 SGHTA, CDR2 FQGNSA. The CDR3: CASSHRGGIGTGELFF. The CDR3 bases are TGTGCCAGCAGCCATAGGGGCGGGATCGGGACCGGGGAGCTGTTTTTT.

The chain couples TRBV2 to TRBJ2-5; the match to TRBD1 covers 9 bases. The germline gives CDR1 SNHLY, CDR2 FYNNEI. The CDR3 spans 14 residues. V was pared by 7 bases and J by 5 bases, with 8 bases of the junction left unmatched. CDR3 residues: CASNTGTGMETQYF. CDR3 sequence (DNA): TGTGCCAGCAATACCGGGACAGGGATGGAGACCCAGTACTTC.

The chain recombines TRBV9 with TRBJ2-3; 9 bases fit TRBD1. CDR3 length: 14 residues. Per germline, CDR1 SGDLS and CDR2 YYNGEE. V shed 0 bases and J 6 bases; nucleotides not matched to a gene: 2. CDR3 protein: CASSVDRGRDTQYF. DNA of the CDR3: TGTGCCAGCAGCGTAGACAGGGGGCGGGATACGCAGTATTTT.

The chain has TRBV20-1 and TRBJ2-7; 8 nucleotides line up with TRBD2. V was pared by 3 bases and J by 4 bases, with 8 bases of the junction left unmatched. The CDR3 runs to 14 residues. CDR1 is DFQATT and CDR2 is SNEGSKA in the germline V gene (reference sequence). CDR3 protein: CSASASGSLYEQYF. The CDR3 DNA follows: TGCAGTGCTAGTGCGAGCGGGAGTCTATACGAGCAGTACTTC.

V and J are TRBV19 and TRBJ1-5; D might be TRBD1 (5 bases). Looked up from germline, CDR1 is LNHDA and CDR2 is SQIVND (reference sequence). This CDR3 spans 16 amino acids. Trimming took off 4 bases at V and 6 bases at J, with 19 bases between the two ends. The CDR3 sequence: CASSTRMRGLSQPQHF. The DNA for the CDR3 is TGTGCCAGTAGTACCCGGATGCGGGGGTTGAGTCAGCCCCAGCATTTT.

In DNA form, the CDR3 reads TGTGCCAGCAGCTGGGACAGGTCCAATCAGCCCCAGCATTTT. This codes for CASSWDRSNQPQHF. V and J are TRBV5-8 and TRBJ1-5; 8 nucleotides match TRBD1. This CDR3 is built from 14 residues. Germline V gene data show CDR1 as SGHTS and CDR2 as YDEGEE. The junction had 2 bases not matched to a gene; V was cut back by 3 bases and J by 3 bases.

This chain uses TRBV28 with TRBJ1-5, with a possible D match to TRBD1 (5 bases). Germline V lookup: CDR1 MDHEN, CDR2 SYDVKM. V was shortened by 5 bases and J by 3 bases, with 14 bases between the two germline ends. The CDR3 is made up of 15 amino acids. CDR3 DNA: TGTGCCAGCAGTACGGACAAAAGATACAATCAGCCCCAGCATTTT. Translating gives CASSTDKRYNQPQHF.

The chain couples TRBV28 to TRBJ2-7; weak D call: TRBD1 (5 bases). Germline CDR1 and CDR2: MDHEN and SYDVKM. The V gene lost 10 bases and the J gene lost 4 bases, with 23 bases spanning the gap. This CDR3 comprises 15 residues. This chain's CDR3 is CATVGAETLGYEQYF. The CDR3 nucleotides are TGTGCCACCGTTGGGGCTGAGACCCTCGGGTACGAGCAGTACTTC.

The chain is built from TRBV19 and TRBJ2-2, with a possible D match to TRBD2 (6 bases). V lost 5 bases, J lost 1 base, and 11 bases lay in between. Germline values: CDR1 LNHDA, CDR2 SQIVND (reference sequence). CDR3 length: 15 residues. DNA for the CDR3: TGTGCCAGTAGTCCTCAGGGACTGAACACCGGGGAGCTGTTTTTT. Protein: CASSPQGLNTGELFF.

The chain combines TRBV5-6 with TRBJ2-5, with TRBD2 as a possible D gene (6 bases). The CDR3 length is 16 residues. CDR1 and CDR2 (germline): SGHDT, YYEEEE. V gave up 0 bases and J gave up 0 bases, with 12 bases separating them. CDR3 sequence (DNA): TGTGCCAGCAGCTTGGCCGAGGGAGGCTACCAAGAGACCCAGTACTTC. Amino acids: CASSLAEGGYQETQYF. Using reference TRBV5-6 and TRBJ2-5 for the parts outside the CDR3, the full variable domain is DAGVTQSPTHLIKTRGQQVTLRCSPKSGHDTVSWYQQALGQGPQFIFQYYEEEERQRGNFPDRFSGHQFPNYSSELNVNALLLGDSALYLCASSLAEGGYQETQYFGPGTRLLVL.

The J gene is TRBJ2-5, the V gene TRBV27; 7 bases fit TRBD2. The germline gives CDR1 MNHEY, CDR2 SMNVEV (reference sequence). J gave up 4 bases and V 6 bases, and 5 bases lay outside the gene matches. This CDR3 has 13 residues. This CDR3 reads CASRASGGETQYF. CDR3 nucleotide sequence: TGTGCCAGCAGGGCCTCGGGGGGAGAGACCCAGTACTTC.

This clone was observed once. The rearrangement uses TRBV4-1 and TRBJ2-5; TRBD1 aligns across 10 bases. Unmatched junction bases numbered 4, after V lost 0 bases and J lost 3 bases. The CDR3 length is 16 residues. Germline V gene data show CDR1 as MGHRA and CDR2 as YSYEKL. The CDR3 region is CASSQDPTGGKETQYF. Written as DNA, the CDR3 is TGCGCCAGCAGCCAAGATCCGACAGGGGGCAAAGAGACCCAGTACTTC.

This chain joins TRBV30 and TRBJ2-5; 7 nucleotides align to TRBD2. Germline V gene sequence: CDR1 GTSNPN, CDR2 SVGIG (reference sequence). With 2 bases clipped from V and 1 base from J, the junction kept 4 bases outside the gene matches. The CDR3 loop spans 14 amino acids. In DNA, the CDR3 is TGTGCCTGGAGTCCAGCGGGGATCCAAGAGACCCAGTACTTC. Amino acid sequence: CAWSPAGIQETQYF.

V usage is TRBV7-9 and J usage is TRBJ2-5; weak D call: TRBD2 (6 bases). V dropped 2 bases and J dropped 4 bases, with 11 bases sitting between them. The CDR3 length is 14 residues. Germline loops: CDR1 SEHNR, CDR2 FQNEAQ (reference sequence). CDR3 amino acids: CASSLSASVETQYF. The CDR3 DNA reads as TGTGCCAGCAGCTTAAGCGCTAGCGTAGAGACCCAGTACTTC.

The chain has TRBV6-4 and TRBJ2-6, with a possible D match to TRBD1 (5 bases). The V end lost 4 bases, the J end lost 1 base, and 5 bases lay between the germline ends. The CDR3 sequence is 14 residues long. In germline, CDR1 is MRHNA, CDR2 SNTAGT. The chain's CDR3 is CASSGTSGANVLTF. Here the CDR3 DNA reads TGTGCCAGCAGTGGGACATCTGGGGCCAACGTCCTGACTTTC.

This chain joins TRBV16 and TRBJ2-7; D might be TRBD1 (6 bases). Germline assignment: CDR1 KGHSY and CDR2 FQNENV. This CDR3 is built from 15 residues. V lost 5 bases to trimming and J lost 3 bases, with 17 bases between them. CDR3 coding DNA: TGTGCCAGCAGCGCAGGGGCATCTCCTTTCTACGAGCAGTACTTC. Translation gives CASSAGASPFYEQYF.